The 14 T cell receptor beta chains below come from one sample, sequenced in a study of blood T cells in healthy people across ages. Sample-barcoded 5' priming and a J-beta primer mix drove a second PCR of roughly 7 to 11 cycles. Via MiXCR, TCRdb re-called the 5' RACE reads, giving one row per CDR3 protein. The sample has about 1.8 million distinct CDR3 sequences; approximately 50% are singletons. The sequenced sample consisted of blood. These receptors were obtained from a woman in her forties in good health.

This clonotype turned up a few times. This chain uses TRBV5-1 with TRBJ2-7; 13 bases map to TRBD2. V dropped 0 bases and J dropped 0; count of bases not matched to a gene: 9. The CDR3 sequence is 19 residues long. Germline assignment: CDR1 SGHRS and CDR2 YFSETQ. This CDR3 is CASSLAVTSGGTNSYEQYF. CDR3 in DNA: TGCGCCAGCAGCTTGGCCGTGACTAGCGGGGGGACGAACTCCTACGAGCAGTACTTC.

This clonotype has more than one count but fewer than ten. CDR3 coding DNA: TGTGCCAGCAGCGCCAGACTAGCCGCCGGGACCCAGTACTTC. Its protein is CASSARLAAGTQYF. The chain uses TRBV9 and TRBJ2-5; TRBD2 aligns across 7 bases. Germline V gene data show CDR1 as SGDLS and CDR2 as YYNGEE. The J segment lost 7 bases and the V segment lost 3 bases, leaving 9 bases of the junction unmatched. CDR3 length: 14 residues.

CDR3 region: CASSPGSQDLYGYTF. CDR3 sequence (DNA): TGTGCCAGCAGCCCAGGGAGCCAGGACCTCTATGGCTACACCTTC. The chain joins TRBV3-1 to TRBJ1-2; the D gene is possibly TRBD1 (5 bases). V was trimmed by 4 bases and J by 4 bases, leaving 16 bases between them. Germline CDR1 reads LGHDT; CDR2 reads YNNKEL (reference sequence). CDR3 length: 15 residues.

The chain is built from TRBV12-3 or TRBV12-4 and TRBJ2-1; 13 nucleotides align to TRBD2. Germline trimming cut 6 bases from V and 8 bases from J; bases unmatched to any gene: 10. CDR3 length equals 16 residues. CDR3 amino acids: CASRLTSGGAHHEQFF. CDR3 in DNA: TGTGCCAGCAGACTCACTAGCGGGGGGGCTCACCATGAGCAGTTCTTC.

This chain links TRBV3-1 with TRBJ2-7; D assignment may be TRBD1 or TRBD2 (5 bases each). The CDR3 runs to 14 residues. Germline assignment: CDR1 LGHDT and CDR2 YNNKEL (reference sequence). V lost 4 bases to trimming and J lost 2 bases, with 12 bases between them. DNA for the CDR3: TGTGCCAGCAGCCTCGGGGCCTCACCCTACGAGCAGTACTTC. This encodes CASSLGASPYEQYF.

This clonotype was recorded only once. The chain is built from TRBV20-1 and TRBJ2-7; D might be TRBD2 (6 bases). Trimming took 3 bases from V and 0 from J, leaving 12 bases between them. CDR3 length: 14 amino acids. CDR1 is DFQATT and CDR2 is SNEGSKA in the germline V gene (reference sequence). Here the CDR3 reads CSASAGPSSYEQYF. CDR3 nucleotides: TGCAGTGCTAGTGCGGGACCCAGCTCCTACGAGCAGTACTTC.

Written as DNA, the CDR3 is TGTGCCAGCACCCCGGGACAAGATTCCAAAAACATTCAGTACTTC. This encodes CASTPGQDSKNIQYF. The chain has TRBV6-1 and TRBJ2-4; perhaps TRBD1 as D (6 bases). CDR3 length: 15 residues. V dropped 7 bases and J dropped 2 bases, with 15 bases sitting between them. Germline CDR1 MNHNS, CDR2 SASEGT.

The chain is built from TRBV20-1 and TRBJ1-2; 11 positions match TRBD1. The ends lost 0 bases at V and 6 bases at J; junction bases unmatched: 12. CDR1 DFQATT and CDR2 SNEGSKA come from the germline V gene (reference sequence). The CDR3 extends over 17 amino acids. Here the CDR3 DNA reads TGCAGTGCTAGAGAGCGATCCCCCGGGACAGGGGGTCATGGCTACACCTTC. Encoded protein: CSARERSPGTGGHGYTF.

The V call is TRBV25-1, the J call TRBJ1-2, with D perhaps matching TRBD1 (5 bases). The ends were cut back, 2 bases at V and 6 bases at J, with 13 bases in the middle. In germline, CDR1 is MGHDK, CDR2 SYGVNS. CDR3 size: 14 residues. Here the CDR3 reads CASSEMGGGDGYTF. The CDR3 bases are TGTGCCAGCAGTGAAATGGGAGGAGGGGATGGCTACACCTTC.

This clonotype was recorded a few times. V and J are TRBV6-2 or TRBV6-3 and TRBJ2-5; 7 bases are a match to TRBD1. The last part of the DNA fits TRBJ2-7 better; the J call may be wrong. The CDR3 spans 16 residues. Germline-derived CDR1 and CDR2 are MNHEY and SVGEGT. CDR3 region: CASRKWRTGPRGEQYF. The CDR3 DNA reads as TGTGCCAGCAGAAAATGGAGGACAGGCCCAAGGGGCGAGCAGTACTTC.

V and J are TRBV27 and TRBJ2-1, with D possibly matching TRBD1 (5 bases). Looked up from germline, CDR1 is MNHEY and CDR2 is SMNVEV (reference sequence). V gave up 5 bases and J gave up 2 bases, with 13 bases separating them. The length of the CDR3 is 15 residues. CDR3 sequence reads: CASSSPETAYNEQFF. CDR3 sequence (DNA): TGTGCCAGCAGTAGTCCCGAGACAGCCTACAATGAGCAGTTCTTC.

This clonotype was recorded at least ten times. This chain uses TRBV7-2 with TRBJ2-7; D is possibly TRBD2 (5 bases). This CDR3 is built from 13 residues. Trimming removed 5 bases from V and 2 bases from J, with 10 bases in between. Germline CDR1 reads SGHTA; CDR2 reads FQGNSA. CDR3 loop: CASSAGFPYEQYF. The CDR3 bases are TGTGCCAGCAGCGCGGGTTTCCCCTACGAGCAGTACTTC.

This clonotype was detected only a few times. The chain uses TRBV10-3 and TRBJ2-4; weak D call: TRBD2 (6 bases). Germline loops: CDR1 ENHRY, CDR2 SYGVKD. The germline V and J ends were trimmed by 8 bases and 15 bases, with 20 bases remaining between them. CDR3 size: 12 residues. CDR3 loop: CAIRGTDGAAYF. For the CDR3, the DNA is TGTGCCATCCGGGGGACGGATGGGGCTGCGTACTTC.

This clonotype has a handful of counts. This sequence joins TRBV6-5 and TRBJ2-5, with TRBD1 identical over 11 bases. CDR3 size: 13 residues. The J segment lost 9 bases and the V segment lost 9 bases, leaving 9 bases of the junction unmatched. CDR1 and CDR2 from the germline V gene are MNHEY and SVGAGI. The CDR3 loop reads CASRTGGSSAQYF. As DNA, the CDR3 is TGTGCCAGTCGGACAGGGGGCTCGTCGGCCCAGTACTTC.